The 8 T cell receptor beta chains in this list originate from one sample, sequenced in a study of human T cells and chemical hapten exposure (dated by TCRdb to the early 2020s). Total RNA was extracted from unfractionated whole blood collected in Tempus Blood RNA tubes. The library was made by 5' RACE. Sequencing used an Illumina MiSeq. Through fastp at Q25 and MiXCR, TCRdb rebuilt clones from the public reads, retaining in-frame beta chains. Rows are combined by CDR3 protein, so each entry shows the most common genes and DNA. Here the sample has about 80,000 distinct CDR3 sequences; about a sixth occur a single time. About 6.5% of the sample belongs to the ten largest clones. Receptor source: a female donor in good health.

This clonotype was counted between two and nine times. The V gene is TRBV7-9, the J gene TRBJ2-2; the D is unclear. The CDR3 is 10 residues long. V was trimmed by 5 bases and J by 7 bases, leaving 2 bases between them. Germline-derived CDR1 and CDR2 are SEHNR and FQNEAQ (reference sequence). CDR3 nucleotide sequence: TGTGCCAGCAGCGTCGGGGAGCTGTTTTTT. Its translation is CASSVGELFF.

This rearrangement joins TRBV9 to TRBJ2-1, with 13 nucleotides matching TRBD2. V shed 0 bases and J 7 bases; nucleotides not matched to a gene: 1. The CDR3 totals 15 residues. Germline V gene data show CDR1 as SGDLS and CDR2 as YYNGEE. Here the CDR3 reads CASSVGGLAGNEQFF. The CDR3 nucleotides are TGTGCCAGCAGCGTAGGGGGACTAGCGGGGAATGAGCAGTTCTTC.

The chain carries TRBV6-5 and TRBJ1-1; perhaps TRBD1 as D (5 bases). The CDR3 runs 14 residues. Germline assignment: CDR1 MNHEY and CDR2 SVGAGI. V was trimmed by 2 bases and J by 1 base, leaving 8 bases between them. DNA of the CDR3: TGTGCCAGCAGTTACGAGGGGTGGAACACTGAAGCTTTCTTT. Translation: CASSYEGWNTEAFF.

This sequence joins TRBV29-1 and TRBJ2-7, with 9 bases fitting TRBD2. This CDR3 has 15 residues. Germline trimming cut 4 bases from V and 5 bases from J; bases unmatched to any gene: 12. Germline-derived CDR1 and CDR2 are SQVTM and ANQGSEA. As DNA, the CDR3 is TGCAGCGTTGGACGAGCGGGAGGTCCTCACCACGAGCAGTACTTC. Translating gives CSVGRAGGPHHEQYF.

The V gene is TRBV18, the J gene TRBJ1-1; possibly TRBD1 for D (5 bases). The CDR3 consists of 15 residues. The V gene's germline CDR1 is KGHSH and CDR2 LQKENI. The V end lost 1 base, the J end lost 1 base, and 10 bases lay between the germline ends. CDR3 protein: CASSPQGTSNTEAFF. CDR3 DNA sequence: TGTGCCAGCTCACCACAGGGGACCTCGAACACTGAAGCTTTCTTT. The full variable domain, completed using reference TRBV18 and TRBJ1-1, is NAGVMQNPRHLVRRRGQEARLRCSPMKGHSHVYWYRQLPEEGLKFMVYLQKENIIDESGMPKERFSAEFPKEGPSILRIQQVVRGDSAAYFCASSPQGTSNTEAFFGQGTRLTVV.

This clonotype was seen a few times. This chain connects TRBV27 to TRBJ1-3; the match to TRBD1 covers 8 bases. The CDR3 length is 14 residues. Trimming removed 6 bases from V and 8 bases from J; junction bases left unmatched: 9. Germline CDR1 and CDR2: MNHEY and SMNVEV (reference sequence). CDR3 DNA: TGTGCCAGCAGAAGGCAGGGGGCAGAGGACACCATATATTTT. This sequence encodes CASRRQGAEDTIYF.

This clonotype was counted a few times. The genes are TRBV3-1 and TRBJ2-1, with 15 bases fitting TRBD2. The CDR3 covers 17 residues. V dropped 3 bases and J dropped 7; count of bases not matched to a gene: 7. CDR1 is LGHDT and CDR2 is YNNKEL in the germline V gene (reference sequence). CDR3 protein: CASSQAAGTSGRNEQFF. CDR3 DNA sequence: TGTGCCAGCAGCCAGGCAGCCGGGACTAGCGGGAGGAATGAGCAGTTCTTC.

The V and J genes are TRBV20-1 and TRBJ2-5; 7 bases are a match to TRBD2. Trimming took 6 bases from V and 0 from J; bases not matched to a gene: 4. The V gene's germline CDR1 is DFQATT and CDR2 SNEGSKA (reference sequence). The CDR3 consists of 13 residues. For the CDR3, the DNA is TGCAGTGCCCACGCGGGGGACCAAGAGACCCAGTACTTC. It translates to CSAHAGDQETQYF.